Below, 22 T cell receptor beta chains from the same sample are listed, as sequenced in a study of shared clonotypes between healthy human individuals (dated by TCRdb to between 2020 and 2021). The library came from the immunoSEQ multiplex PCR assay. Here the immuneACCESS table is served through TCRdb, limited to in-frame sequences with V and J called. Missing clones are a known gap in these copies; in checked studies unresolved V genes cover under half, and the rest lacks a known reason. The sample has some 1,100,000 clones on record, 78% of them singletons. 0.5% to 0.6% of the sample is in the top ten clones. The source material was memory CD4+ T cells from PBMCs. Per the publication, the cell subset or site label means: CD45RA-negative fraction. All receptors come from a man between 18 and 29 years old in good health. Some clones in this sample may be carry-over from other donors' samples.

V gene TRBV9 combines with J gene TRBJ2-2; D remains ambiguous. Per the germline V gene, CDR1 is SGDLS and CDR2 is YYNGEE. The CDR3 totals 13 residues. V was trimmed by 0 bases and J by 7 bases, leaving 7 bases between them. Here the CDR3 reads CASSVGGNGELFF. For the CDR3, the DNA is TGTGCCAGCAGCGTAGGTGGGAACGGGGAGCTGTTTTTT.

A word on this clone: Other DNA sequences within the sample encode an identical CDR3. CDR3 bases: TGTGCCAGCAGTTTGTTAGATTACGAGCAGTACTTC. Translation: CASSLLDYEQYF. The chain has TRBV28 and TRBJ2-7; D gene uncertain. The CDR3 runs 12 residues. V was trimmed by 3 bases and J by 4 bases, leaving 7 bases between them. Germline V CDR1 and CDR2: MDHEN, SYDVKM.

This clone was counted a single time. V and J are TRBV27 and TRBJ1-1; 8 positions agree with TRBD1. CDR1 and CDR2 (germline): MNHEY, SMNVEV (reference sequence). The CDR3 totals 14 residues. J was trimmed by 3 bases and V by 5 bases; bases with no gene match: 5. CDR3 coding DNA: TGTGCCAGCAGTAAGGACAGGGTAGACACTGAAGCTTTCTTT. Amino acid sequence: CASSKDRVDTEAFF.

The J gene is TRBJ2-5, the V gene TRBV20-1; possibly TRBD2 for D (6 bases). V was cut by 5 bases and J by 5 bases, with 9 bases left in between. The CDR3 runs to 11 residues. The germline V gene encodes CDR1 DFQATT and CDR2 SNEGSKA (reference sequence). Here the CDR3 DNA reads TGCAGTGCTCAAGGGAGGGAGACCCAGTACTTC. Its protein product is CSAQGRETQYF.

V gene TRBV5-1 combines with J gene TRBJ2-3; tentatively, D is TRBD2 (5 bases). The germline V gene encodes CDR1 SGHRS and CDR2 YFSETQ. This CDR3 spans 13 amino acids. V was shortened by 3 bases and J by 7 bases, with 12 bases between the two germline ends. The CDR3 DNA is TGCGCCAGCAGCTCTACTAGTCTCCATACGCAGTATTTT. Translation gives CASSSTSLHTQYF. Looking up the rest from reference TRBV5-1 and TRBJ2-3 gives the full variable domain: KAGVTQTPRYLIKTRGQQVTLSCSPISGHRSVSWYQQTPGQGLQFLFEYFSETQRNKGNFPGRFSGRQFSNSRSEMNVSTLELGDSALYLCASSSTSLHTQYFGPGTRLTVL.

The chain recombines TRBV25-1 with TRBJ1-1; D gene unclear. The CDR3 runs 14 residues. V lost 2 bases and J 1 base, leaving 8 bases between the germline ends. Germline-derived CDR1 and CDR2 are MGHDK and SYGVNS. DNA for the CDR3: TGTGCCAGCAGTGAACACGGACGGAACACTGAAGCTTTCTTT. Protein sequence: CASSEHGRNTEAFF.

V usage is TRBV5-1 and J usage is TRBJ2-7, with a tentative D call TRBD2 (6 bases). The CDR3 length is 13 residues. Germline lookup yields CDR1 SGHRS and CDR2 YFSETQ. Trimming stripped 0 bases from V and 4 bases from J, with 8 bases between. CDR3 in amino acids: CASSLGGVYEQYF. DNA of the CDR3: TGCGCCAGCAGCTTGGGCGGGGTTTACGAGCAGTACTTC.

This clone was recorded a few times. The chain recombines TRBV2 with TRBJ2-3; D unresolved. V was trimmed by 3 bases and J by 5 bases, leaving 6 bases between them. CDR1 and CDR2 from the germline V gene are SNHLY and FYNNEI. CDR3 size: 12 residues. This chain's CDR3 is CASSDGRDTQYF. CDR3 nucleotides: TGTGCCAGCAGTGACGGACGAGATACGCAGTATTTT.

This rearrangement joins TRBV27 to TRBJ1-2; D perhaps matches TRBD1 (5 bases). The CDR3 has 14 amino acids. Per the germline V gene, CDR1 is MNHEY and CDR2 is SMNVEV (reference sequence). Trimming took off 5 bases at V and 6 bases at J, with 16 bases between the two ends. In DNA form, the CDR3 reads TGTGCCAGCAGTCCCCTGGAGGGGCAGGATGGCTACACCTTC. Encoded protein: CASSPLEGQDGYTF.

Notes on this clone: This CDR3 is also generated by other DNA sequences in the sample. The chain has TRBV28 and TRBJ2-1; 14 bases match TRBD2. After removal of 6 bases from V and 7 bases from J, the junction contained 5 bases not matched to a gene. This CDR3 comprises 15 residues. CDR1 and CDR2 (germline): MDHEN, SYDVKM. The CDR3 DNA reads TGTGCCAGCAGCCCCGGGACTAGCGGGAGTAATGAGCAGTTCTTC. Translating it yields CASSPGTSGSNEQFF.

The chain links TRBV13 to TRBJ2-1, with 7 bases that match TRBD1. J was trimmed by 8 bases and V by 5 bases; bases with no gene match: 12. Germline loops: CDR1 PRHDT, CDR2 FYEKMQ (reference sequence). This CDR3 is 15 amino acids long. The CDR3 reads CASSMMGTADDEQFF. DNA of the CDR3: TGTGCCAGCAGCATGATGGGGACAGCCGACGATGAGCAGTTCTTC.

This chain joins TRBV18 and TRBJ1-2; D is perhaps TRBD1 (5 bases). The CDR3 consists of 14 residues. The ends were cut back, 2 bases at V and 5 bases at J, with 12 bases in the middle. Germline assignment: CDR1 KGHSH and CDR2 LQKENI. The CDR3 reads CASSPGGVSYGYTF. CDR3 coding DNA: TGTGCCAGCTCACCAGGAGGGGTGAGTTATGGCTACACCTTC.

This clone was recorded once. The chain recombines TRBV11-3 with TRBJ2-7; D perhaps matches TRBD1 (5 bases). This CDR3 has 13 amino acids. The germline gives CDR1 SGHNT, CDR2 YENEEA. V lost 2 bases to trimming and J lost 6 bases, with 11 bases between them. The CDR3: CASSLYRSGEQYF. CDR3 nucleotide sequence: TGTGCCAGCAGCTTATACAGGTCCGGCGAGCAGTACTTC.

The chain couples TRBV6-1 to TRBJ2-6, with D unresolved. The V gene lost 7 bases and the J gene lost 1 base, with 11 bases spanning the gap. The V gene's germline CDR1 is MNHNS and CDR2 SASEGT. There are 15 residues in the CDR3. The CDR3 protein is CASTGELSGANVLTF. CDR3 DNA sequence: TGTGCCAGCACTGGGGAACTTTCTGGGGCCAACGTCCTGACTTTC.

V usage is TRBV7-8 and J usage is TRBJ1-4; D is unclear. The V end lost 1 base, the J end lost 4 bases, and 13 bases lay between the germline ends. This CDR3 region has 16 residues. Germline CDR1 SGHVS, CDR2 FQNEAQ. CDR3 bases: TGTGCCAGCAGCTTAGATTCGGGGATCGATAATGAAAAACTGTTTTTT. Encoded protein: CASSLDSGIDNEKLFF.

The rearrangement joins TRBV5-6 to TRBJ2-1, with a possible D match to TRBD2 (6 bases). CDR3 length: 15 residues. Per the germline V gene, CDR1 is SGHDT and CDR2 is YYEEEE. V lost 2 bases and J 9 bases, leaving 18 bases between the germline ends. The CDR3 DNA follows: TGTGCCAGCAGCTTCTTCGGACTAAAGAACCCTGAGCAGTTCTTC. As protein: CASSFFGLKNPEQFF.

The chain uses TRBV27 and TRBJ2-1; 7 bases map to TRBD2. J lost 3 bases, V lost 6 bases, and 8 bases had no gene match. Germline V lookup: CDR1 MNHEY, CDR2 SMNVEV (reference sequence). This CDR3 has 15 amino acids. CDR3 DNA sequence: TGTGCCAGCAGATGGGACTACAATCTCTACAATGAGCAGTTCTTC. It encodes CASRWDYNLYNEQFF.

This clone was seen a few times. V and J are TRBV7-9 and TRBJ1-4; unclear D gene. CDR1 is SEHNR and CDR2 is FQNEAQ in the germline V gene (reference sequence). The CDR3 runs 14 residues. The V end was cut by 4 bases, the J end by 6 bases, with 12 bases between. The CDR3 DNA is TGTGCCAGCAGCTCTAATACCGGAGATGAAAAACTGTTTTTT. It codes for CASSSNTGDEKLFF.

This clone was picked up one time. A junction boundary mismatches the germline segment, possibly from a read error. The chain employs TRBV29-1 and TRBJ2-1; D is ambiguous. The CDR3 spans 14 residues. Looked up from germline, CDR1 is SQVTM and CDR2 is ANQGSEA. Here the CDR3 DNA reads TGCAGTGTTGACCCACTCAGCTCCTACAATGAGCAGTTCTTC. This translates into CSVDPLSSYNEQFF.

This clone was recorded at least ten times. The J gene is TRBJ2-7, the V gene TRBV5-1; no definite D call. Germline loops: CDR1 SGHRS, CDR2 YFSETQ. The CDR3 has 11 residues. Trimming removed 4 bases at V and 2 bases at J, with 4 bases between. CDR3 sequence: CASSVTYEQYF. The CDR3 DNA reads TGCGCCAGCAGCGTGACCTACGAGCAGTACTTC.

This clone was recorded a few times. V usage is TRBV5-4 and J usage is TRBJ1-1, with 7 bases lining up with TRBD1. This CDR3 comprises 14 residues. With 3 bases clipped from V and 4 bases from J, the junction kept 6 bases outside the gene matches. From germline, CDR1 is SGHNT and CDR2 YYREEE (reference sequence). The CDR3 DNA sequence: TGTGCCAGCAGCTACGACAGGGTAGGCACTGAAGCTTTCTTT. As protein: CASSYDRVGTEAFF.

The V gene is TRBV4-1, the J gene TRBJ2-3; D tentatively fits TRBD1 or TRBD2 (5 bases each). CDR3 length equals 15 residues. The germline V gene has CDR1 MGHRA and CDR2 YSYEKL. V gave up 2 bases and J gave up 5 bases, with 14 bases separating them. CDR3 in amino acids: CASSQRDGSGDTQYF. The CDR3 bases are TGCGCCAGCAGCCAAAGGGACGGCTCAGGAGATACGCAGTATTTT.